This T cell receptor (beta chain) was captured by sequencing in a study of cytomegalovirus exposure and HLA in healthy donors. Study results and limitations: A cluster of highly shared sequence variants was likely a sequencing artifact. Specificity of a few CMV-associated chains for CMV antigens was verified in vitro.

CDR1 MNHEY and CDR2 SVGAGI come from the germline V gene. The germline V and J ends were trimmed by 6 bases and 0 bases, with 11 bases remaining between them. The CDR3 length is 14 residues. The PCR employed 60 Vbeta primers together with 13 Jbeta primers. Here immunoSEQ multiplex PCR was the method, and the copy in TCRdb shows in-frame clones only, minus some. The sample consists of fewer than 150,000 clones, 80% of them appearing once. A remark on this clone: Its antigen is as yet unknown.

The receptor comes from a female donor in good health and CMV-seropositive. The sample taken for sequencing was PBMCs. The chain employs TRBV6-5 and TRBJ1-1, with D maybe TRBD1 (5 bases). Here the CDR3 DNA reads TGTGCCAGCAGATGGGACTCCATGAACACTGAAGCTTTCTTT. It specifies CASRWDSMNTEAFF.